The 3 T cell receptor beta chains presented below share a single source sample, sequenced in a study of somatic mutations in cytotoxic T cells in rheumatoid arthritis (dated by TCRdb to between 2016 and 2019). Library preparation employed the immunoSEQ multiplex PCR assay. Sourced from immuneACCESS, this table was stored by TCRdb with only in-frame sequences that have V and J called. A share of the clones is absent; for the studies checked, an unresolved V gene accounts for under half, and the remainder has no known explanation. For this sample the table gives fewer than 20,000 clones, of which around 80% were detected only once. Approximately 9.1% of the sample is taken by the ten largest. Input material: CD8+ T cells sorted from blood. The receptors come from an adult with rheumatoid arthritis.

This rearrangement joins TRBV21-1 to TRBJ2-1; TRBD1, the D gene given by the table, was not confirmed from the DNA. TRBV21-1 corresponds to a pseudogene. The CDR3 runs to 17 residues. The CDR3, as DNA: TGTGCCAGCAATACTGACAGGGACAGAGGCGGGAACAATGAGCAGTTCTTC. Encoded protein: CASNTDRDRGGNNEQFF.

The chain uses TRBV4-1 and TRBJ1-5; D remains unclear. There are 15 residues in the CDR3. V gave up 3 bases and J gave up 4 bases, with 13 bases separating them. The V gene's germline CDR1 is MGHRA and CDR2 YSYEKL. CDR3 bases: TGCGCCAGCAGCCAGGACTTGGACGGGAATCAGCCCCAGCATTTT. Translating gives CASSQDLDGNQPQHF.

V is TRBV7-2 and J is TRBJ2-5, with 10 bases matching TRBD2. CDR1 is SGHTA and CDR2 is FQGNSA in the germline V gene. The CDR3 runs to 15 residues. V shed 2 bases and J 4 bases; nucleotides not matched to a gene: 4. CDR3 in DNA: TGTGCCAGCAGCTTAAGATTAGCGGGAGGAGAGACCCAGTACTTC. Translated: CASSLRLAGGETQYF. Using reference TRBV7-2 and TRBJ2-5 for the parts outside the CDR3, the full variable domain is GAGVSQSPSNKVTEKGKDVELRCDPISGHTALYWYRQSLGQGLEFLIYFQGNSAPDKSGLPSDRFSAERTGGSVSTLTIQRTQQEDSAVYLCASSLRLAGGETQYFGPGTRLLVL.